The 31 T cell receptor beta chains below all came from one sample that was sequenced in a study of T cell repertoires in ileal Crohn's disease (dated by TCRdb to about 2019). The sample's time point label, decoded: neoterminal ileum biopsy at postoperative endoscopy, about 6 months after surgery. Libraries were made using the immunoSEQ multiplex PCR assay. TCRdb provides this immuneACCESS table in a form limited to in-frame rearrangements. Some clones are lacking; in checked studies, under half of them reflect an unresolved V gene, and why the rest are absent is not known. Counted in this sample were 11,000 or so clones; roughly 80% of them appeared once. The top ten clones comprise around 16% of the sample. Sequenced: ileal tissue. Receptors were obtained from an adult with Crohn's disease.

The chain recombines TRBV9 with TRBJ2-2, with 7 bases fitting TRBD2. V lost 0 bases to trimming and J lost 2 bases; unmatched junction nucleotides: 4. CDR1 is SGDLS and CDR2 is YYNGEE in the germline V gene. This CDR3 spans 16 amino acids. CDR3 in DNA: TGTGCCAGCAGCGTAGAGGGAGGGATAAACACCGGGGAGCTGTTTTTT. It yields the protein CASSVEGGINTGELFF.

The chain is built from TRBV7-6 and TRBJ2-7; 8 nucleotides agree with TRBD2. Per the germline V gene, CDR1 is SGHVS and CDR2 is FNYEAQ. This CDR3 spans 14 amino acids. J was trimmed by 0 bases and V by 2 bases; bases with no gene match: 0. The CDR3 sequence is CASSLSGSSYEQYF. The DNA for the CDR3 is TGTGCCAGCAGCTTAAGCGGGAGCTCCTACGAGCAGTACTTC.

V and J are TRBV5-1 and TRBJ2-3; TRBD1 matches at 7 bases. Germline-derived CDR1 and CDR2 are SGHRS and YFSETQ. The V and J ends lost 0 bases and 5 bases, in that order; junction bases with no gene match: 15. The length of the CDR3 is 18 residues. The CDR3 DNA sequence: TGCGCCAGCAGCTTGGCCTTGGGGACAGCGAGGCTCAAAGATACGCAGTATTTT. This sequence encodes CASSLALGTARLKDTQYF. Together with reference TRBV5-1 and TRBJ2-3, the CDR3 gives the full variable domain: KAGVTQTPRYLIKTRGQQVTLSCSPISGHRSVSWYQQTPGQGLQFLFEYFSETQRNKGNFPGRFSGRQFSNSRSEMNVSTLELGDSALYLCASSLALGTARLKDTQYFGPGTRLTVL.

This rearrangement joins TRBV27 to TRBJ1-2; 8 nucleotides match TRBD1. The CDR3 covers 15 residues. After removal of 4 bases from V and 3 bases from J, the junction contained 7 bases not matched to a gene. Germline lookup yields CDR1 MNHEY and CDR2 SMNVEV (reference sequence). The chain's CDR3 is CASSSQQGGYYGYTF. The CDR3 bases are TGTGCCAGCAGTTCACAACAGGGGGGCTACTATGGCTACACCTTC.

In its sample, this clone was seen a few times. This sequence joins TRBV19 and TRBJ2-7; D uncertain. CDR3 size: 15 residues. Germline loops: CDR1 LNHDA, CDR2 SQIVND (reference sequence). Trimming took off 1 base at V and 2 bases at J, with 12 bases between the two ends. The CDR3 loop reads CASSIGGWVAYEQYF. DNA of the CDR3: TGTGCCAGTAGTATAGGAGGATGGGTGGCCTACGAGCAGTACTTC. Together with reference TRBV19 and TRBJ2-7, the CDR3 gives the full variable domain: DGGITQSPKYLFRKEGQNVTLSCEQNLNHDAMYWYRQDPGQGLRLIYYSQIVNDFQKGDIAEGYSVSREKKESFPLTVTSAQKNPTAFYLCASSIGGWVAYEQYFGPGTRLTVT.

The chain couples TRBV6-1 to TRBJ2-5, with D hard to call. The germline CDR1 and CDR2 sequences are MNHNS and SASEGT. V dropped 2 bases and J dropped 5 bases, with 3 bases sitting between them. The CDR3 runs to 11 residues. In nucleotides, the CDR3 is TGTGCCAGCAGTGAATATGAGACCCAGTACTTC. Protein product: CASSEYETQYF.

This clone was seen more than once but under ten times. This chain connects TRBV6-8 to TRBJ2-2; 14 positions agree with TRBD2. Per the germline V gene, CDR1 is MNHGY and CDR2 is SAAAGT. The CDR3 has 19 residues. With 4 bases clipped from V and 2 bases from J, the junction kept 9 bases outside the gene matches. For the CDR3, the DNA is TGTGCCAGCAGTTCGCCCGGGACTAGCGGGAGCGGAAACACCGGGGAGCTGTTTTTT. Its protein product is CASSSPGTSGSGNTGELFF.

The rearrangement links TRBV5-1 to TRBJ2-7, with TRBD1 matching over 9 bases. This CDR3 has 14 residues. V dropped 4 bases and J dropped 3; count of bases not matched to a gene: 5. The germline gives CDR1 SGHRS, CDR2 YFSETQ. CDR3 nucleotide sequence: TGCGCCAGCAGCATGGGACAGGGTCTCTACGAGCAGTACTTC. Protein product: CASSMGQGLYEQYF.

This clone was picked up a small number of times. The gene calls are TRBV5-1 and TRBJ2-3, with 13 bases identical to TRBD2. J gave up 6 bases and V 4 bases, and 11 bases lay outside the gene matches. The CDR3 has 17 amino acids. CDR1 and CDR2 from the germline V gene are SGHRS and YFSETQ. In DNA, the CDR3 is TGCGCCAGCAGCAGATCGACTAGCGGGAGGCCGGGGGATACGCAGTATTTT. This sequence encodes CASSRSTSGRPGDTQYF. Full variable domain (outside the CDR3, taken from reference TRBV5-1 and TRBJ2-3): KAGVTQTPRYLIKTRGQQVTLSCSPISGHRSVSWYQQTPGQGLQFLFEYFSETQRNKGNFPGRFSGRQFSNSRSEMNVSTLELGDSALYLCASSRSTSGRPGDTQYFGPGTRLTVL.

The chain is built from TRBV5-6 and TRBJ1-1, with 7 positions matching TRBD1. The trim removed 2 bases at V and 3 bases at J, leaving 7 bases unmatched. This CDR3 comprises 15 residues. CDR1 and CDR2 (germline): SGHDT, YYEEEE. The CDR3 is CASSLGGGFYTEAFF. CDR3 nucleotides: TGTGCCAGCAGCTTAGGGGGCGGATTTTACACTGAAGCTTTCTTT.

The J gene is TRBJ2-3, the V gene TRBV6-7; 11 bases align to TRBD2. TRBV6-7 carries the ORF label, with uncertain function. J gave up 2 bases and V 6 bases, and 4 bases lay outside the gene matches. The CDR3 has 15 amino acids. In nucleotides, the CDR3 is TGTGCCAGCAGCCTACTAGCGGGAGCCACAGATACGCAGTATTTT. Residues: CASSLLAGATDTQYF.

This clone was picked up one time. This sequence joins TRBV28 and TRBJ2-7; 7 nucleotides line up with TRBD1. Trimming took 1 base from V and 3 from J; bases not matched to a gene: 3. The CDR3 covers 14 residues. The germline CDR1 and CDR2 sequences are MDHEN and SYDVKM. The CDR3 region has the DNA TGTGCCAGCAGTTTATCATCAGGGGGCTACGAGCAGTACTTC. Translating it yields CASSLSSGGYEQYF.

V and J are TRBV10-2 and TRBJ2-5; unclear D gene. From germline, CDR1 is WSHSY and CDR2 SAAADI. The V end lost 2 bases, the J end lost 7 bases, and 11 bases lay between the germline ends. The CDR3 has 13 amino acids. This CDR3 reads CASSEVSPGTQYF. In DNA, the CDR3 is TGCGCCAGCAGTGAGGTCTCCCCAGGGACCCAGTACTTC.

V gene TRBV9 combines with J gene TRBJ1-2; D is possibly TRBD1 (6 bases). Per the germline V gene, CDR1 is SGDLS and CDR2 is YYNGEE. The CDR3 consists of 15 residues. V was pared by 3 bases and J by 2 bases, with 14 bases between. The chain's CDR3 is CASSGSRGNNYGYTF. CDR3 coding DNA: TGTGCCAGCAGCGGAAGCAGGGGTAACAACTATGGCTACACCTTC.

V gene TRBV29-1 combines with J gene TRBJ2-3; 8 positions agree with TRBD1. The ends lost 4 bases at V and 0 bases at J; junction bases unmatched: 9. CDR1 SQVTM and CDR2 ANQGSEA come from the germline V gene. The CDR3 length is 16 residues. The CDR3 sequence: CSVGTGLAFSTDTQYF. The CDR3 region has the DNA TGCAGCGTTGGGACAGGGCTGGCGTTCAGCACAGATACGCAGTATTTT.

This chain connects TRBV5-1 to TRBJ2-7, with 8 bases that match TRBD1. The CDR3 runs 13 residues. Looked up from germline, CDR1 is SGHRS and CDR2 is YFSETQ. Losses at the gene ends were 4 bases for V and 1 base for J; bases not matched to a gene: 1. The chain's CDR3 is CASSRDRSYEQYF. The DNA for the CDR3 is TGCGCCAGCAGCAGGGACAGGTCCTACGAGCAGTACTTC.

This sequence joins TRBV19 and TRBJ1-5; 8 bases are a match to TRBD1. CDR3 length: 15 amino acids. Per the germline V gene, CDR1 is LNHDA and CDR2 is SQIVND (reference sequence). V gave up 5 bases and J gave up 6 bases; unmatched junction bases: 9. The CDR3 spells CASSSGQGTTQPQHF. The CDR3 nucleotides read TGTGCCAGTAGTTCTGGACAGGGAACAACTCAGCCCCAGCATTTT.

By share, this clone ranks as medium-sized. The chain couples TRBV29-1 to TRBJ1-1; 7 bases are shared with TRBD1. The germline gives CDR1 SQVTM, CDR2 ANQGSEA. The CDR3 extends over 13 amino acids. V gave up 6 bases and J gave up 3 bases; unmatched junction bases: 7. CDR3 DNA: TGCAGCGTCCTAAAACAGGGGTACACTGAAGCTTTCTTT. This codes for CSVLKQGYTEAFF.

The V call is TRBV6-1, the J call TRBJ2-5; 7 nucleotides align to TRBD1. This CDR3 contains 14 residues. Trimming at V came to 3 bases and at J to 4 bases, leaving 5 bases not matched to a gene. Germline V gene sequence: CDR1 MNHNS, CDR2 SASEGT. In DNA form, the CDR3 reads TGTGCCAGCAGTGAGGGACAGCGGCCAGAGACCCAGTACTTC. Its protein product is CASSEGQRPETQYF.

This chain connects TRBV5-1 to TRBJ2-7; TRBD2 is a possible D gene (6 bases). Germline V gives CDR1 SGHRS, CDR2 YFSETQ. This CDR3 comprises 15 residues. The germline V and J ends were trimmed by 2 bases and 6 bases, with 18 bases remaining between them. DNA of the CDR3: TGCGCCAGCAGCTTATACGGGACGGAGGGGCCCGAGCAGTACTTC. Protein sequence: CASSLYGTEGPEQYF.

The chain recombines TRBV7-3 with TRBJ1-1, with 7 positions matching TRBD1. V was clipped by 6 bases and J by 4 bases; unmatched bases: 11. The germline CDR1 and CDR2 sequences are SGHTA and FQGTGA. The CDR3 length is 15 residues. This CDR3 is CASSPGSTGTTEAFF. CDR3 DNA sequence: TGTGCCAGCAGTCCCGGCTCGACAGGGACCACTGAAGCTTTCTTT.

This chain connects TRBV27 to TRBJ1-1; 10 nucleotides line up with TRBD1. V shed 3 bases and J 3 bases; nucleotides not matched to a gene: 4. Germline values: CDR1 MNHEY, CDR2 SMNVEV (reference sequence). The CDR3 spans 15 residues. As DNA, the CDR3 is TGTGCCAGCAGTTTTATGACAGGGGGCTACACTGAAGCTTTCTTT. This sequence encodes CASSFMTGGYTEAFF.

The CDR3 region has the DNA TGTGCCTGGAGTGTACTGGGGGCCAGCGGCAATCAGCCCCAGCATTTT. It is translated as CAWSVLGASGNQPQHF. The V gene is TRBV30, the J gene TRBJ1-5, with D perhaps matching TRBD1 (6 bases). There are 16 residues in the CDR3. Germline CDR1 reads GTSNPN; CDR2 reads SVGIG (reference sequence). The V and J ends lost 0 bases and 2 bases respectively, with 14 bases between them.

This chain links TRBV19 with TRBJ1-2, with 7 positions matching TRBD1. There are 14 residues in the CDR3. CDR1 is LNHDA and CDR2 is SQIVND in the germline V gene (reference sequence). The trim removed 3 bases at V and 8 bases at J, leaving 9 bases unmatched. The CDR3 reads CASSMWTGGGGYTF. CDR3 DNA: TGTGCCAGTAGTATGTGGACAGGCGGAGGGGGCTACACCTTC. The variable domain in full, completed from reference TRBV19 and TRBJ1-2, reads DGGITQSPKYLFRKEGQNVTLSCEQNLNHDAMYWYRQDPGQGLRLIYYSQIVNDFQKGDIAEGYSVSREKKESFPLTVTSAQKNPTAFYLCASSMWTGGGGYTFGSGTRLTVV.

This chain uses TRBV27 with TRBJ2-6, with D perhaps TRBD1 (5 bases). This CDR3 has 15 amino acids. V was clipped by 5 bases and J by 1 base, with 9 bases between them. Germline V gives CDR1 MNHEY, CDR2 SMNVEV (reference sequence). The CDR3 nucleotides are TGTGCCAGCAGTCCCAGGGTTTCTGGGGCCAACGTCCTGACTTTC. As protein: CASSPRVSGANVLTF. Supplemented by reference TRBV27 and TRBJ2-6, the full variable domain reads EAQVTQNPRYLITVTGKKLTVTCSQNMNHEYMSWYRQDPGLGLRQIYYSMNVEVTDKGDVPEGYKVSRKEKRNFPLILESPSPNQTSLYFCASSPRVSGANVLTFGAGSRLTVL.

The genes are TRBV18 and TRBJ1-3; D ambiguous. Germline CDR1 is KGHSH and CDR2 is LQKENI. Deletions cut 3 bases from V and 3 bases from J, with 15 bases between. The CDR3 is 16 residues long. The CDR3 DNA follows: TGTGCCAGCTCACCTCCTCGTAGGGAGCTTGGAAACACCATATATTTT. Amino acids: CASSPPRRELGNTIYF.

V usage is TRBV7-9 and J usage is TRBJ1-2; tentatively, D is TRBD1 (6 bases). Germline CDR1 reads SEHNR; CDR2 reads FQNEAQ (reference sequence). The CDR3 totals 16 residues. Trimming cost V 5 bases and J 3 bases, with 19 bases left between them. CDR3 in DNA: TGTGCCAGCAGCCGGACCGACCACAGGGATGACTATGGCTACACCTTC. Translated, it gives CASSRTDHRDDYGYTF.

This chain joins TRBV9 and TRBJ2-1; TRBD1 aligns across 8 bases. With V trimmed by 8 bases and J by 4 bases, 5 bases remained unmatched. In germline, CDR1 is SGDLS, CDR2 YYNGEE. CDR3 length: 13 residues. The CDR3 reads CASGQGSYNEQFF. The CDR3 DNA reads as TGTGCCAGTGGACAGGGAAGTTACAATGAGCAGTTCTTC.

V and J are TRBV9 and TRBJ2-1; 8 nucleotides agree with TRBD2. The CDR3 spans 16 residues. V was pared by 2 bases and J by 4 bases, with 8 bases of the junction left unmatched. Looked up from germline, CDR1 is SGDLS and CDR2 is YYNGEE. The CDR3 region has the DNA TGTGCCAGCAGCGTCCGAGCGGGAGCTGGGTACAATGAGCAGTTCTTC. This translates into CASSVRAGAGYNEQFF.

The CDR3 DNA is TGTGCCAGCAGCTTAACCCCGGGGGGCTCCTACGAGCAGTACTTC. This codes for CASSLTPGGSYEQYF. The chain links TRBV7-9 to TRBJ2-7; 7 bases are shared with TRBD2. This CDR3 contains 15 residues. CDR1 and CDR2 (germline): SEHNR, FQNEAQ (reference sequence). J gave up 0 bases and V 2 bases, and 4 bases lay outside the gene matches.

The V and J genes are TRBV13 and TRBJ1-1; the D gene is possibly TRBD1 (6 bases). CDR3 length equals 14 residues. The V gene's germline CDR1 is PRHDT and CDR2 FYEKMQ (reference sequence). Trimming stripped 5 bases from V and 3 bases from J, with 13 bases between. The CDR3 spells CASSRTGFDTEAFF. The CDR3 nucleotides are TGTGCCAGCAGCCGTACAGGGTTCGACACTGAAGCTTTCTTT. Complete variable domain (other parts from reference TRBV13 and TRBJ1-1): AAGVIQSPRHLIKEKRETATLKCYPIPRHDTVYWYQQGPGQDPQFLISFYEKMQSDKGSIPDRFSAQQFSDYHSELNMSSLELGDSALYFCASSRTGFDTEAFFGQGTRLTVV.